What follows describes a single T cell receptor (beta chain). Its antigen is not known. This record comes from a study of OX40 agonist ivuxolimab in advanced cancers. Study in general: Treatment received earlier with anti-PD-1, anti-PD-L1 or anti-CTLA-4 agents was allowed, and 40% had some.

The CDR3 length is 13 residues. Germline V gene sequence: CDR1 LNHDA, CDR2 SQIVND (reference sequence). Trimming removed 3 bases at V and 0 bases at J, with 5 bases between. Libraries were prepared by immunoSEQ multiplex PCR; TCRdb keeps only in-frame clonotypes and omits some of them. The table lists 35,000 to 40,000 clones, approximately 90% of them singletons. Study-level results: Partly responding patients at 0.1-3.0 mg/kg showed some of the smallest clonal expansion.

The sequence was obtained from an adult with an advanced solid tumor such as melanoma, head and neck, liver or kidney cancer. V gene TRBV19 combines with J gene TRBJ1-1, with D unclear. Here the sequenced sample was CD4+ or CD8+ T cells sorted from blood, taken in a trial of the OX40 agonist ivuxolimab. The CDR3 DNA is TGTGCCAGTAGTATGGGCTTGAACACTGAAGCTTTCTTT. It specifies CASSMGLNTEAFF.